The rows below give T cell receptor beta chains drawn from one sample of a study of early T cells in non-severe SARS-CoV-2 infection. Each CDR3 protein is one row after TCRdb ran MiXCR on the 5' RACE reads. The sample records 100,000 to 120,000 distinct CDR3 sequences, over 10% being singletons. The sample consisted of whole blood, taken at baseline. The receptors here all came from an adult who was a healthcare worker with PCR-confirmed SARS-CoV-2 infection or an uninfected control (not recorded which). CDR3s include the opening cysteine and the closing phenylalanine or tryptophan.

V gene	J gene	CDR3 protein
TRBV9	TRBJ1-5	CASSVSPTNQPQHF
TRBV6-2/TRBV6-3	TRBJ2-7	CASSYSGNSYEQYF
TRBV5-5	TRBJ2-5	CASSFTGMTQYF
TRBV12-3/TRBV12-4	TRBJ2-3	CASSPSYTDTQYF
TRBV4-1	TRBJ2-1	CASSQESWGRYNEQFF
TRBV5-1	TRBJ1-3	CASSLVGSSGNTIYF
TRBV7-9	TRBJ1-4	CASSSQQGAGEKLFF
TRBV5-1	TRBJ1-5	CASSLSGDSNQPQHF
TRBV12-3/TRBV12-4	TRBJ2-1	CASSLAERAPYNEQFF
TRBV5-1	TRBJ2-7	CASSLDRGRINEQYF
TRBV6-5	TRBJ1-2	CASRIQGGGYTF
TRBV5-1	TRBJ1-1	CASKRGGVNTEAFF
TRBV6-5	TRBJ1-1	CASRHKQGANTEAFF
TRBV29-1	TRBJ2-3	CSVEGAGGPTDTQYF
TRBV5-4	TRBJ2-3	CASSSRTVTDTQYF
TRBV5-6	TRBJ2-1	CASSLYSGTSYNEQFF
TRBV7-2	TRBJ1-2	CASSTTESYGYTF
TRBV2	TRBJ2-7	CASSEWQGRHEQYF
TRBV15	TRBJ1-1	CATSRRTGRRTEAFF
TRBV24-1	TRBJ2-1	CATSDYGEWDEQFF
TRBV29-1	TRBJ1-3	CSVGEVSGNTIYF
TRBV6-2/TRBV6-3	TRBJ1-1	CASSPLDPSDTEAFF
TRBV18	TRBJ2-7	CASSPRTGAQHEQYF
TRBV12-5	TRBJ1-3	CASGLSASSGNTIYF
TRBV28	TRBJ2-1	CASAGTSGRALYNEQFF
TRBV3-1	TRBJ2-2	CASSLLPPTSGGPGELFF
TRBV11-3	TRBJ2-1	CASSFSEGVHEQFF
TRBV5-4	TRBJ1-2	CASSLDRGAFGYTF
TRBV6-5	TRBJ2-5	CASSYLETQYF
TRBV6-5	TRBJ2-7	CASSYKQGYEQYF
TRBV20-1	TRBJ1-5	CSAREGTTSFSNQPQHF
TRBV24-1	TRBJ2-2	CATSDRTGELFF
TRBV29-1	TRBJ1-3	CSVGGDRDRPGNTIYF
TRBV3-1	TRBJ2-7	CASSQAYEQYF
TRBV6-6	TRBJ1-1	CASKIDRATEAFF
TRBV5-1	TRBJ2-1	CASSLPERGGQDEQFF